One sample yielded the 20 T cell receptor beta chains listed below, sequenced in a study of T cells in narcolepsy. Assay used: immunoSEQ multiplex PCR; TCRdb lists only in-frame clones, some missing. This table has tens of thousands of clones, roughly 62% appearing once. Sequences were obtained from memory (CD45RA-) CD4+ T cells from blood. The source is a human donor in good health.

This clone was picked up a small number of times. V and J are TRBV30 and TRBJ2-5, with D maybe TRBD2 (5 bases). Trimming cost V 2 bases and J 5 bases, with 12 bases left between them. Germline values: CDR1 GTSNPN, CDR2 SVGIG (reference sequence). The CDR3 runs to 13 residues. CDR3 nucleotide sequence: TGTGCCTGGAGTCCCAGCGGCTTGGAGACCCAGTACTTC. Its translation is CAWSPSGLETQYF.

The chain combines TRBV6-5 with TRBJ2-7, with D hard to call. The V and J ends lost 2 bases and 2 bases respectively, with 16 bases between them. The CDR3 extends over 16 amino acids. CDR1 MNHEY and CDR2 SVGAGI come from the germline V gene. CDR3 bases: TGTGCCAGCAGTTACGGGTCTGGAAAAAAGACCTACGAGCAGTACTTC. Amino acids: CASSYGSGKKTYEQYF.

This chain connects TRBV28 to TRBJ1-6, with D maybe TRBD1 (6 bases). CDR3 length: 16 amino acids. V was trimmed by 4 bases and J by 13 bases, leaving 23 bases between them. Germline V CDR1 and CDR2: MDHEN, SYDVKM. In DNA, the CDR3 is TGTGCCAGCAGTTCCGAAGGTGGGGGGCGCGGGGTCCCCCTCCACTTT. Translating it yields CASSSEGGGRGVPLHF.

This clone has a handful of counts. The chain combines TRBV25-1 with TRBJ1-6; D gene uncertain. Per germline, CDR1 MGHDK and CDR2 SYGVNS. The V and J ends lost 2 bases and 7 bases respectively, with 3 bases between them. This CDR3 comprises 12 residues. The CDR3 DNA follows: TGTGCCAGCAGTGAAAGAAATTCACCCCTCCACTTT. This translates into CASSERNSPLHF. The complete variable domain, with remaining parts taken from reference TRBV25-1 and TRBJ1-6, reads EADIYQTPRYLVIGTGKKITLECSQTMGHDKMYWYQQDPGMELHLIHYSYGVNSTEKGDLSSESTVSRIRTEHFPLTLESARPSHTSQYLCASSERNSPLHFGNGTRLTVT.

This rearrangement joins TRBV19 to TRBJ1-3; D gene ambiguous. The CDR3 sequence is 14 residues long. The V and J ends lost 6 bases and 0 bases respectively, with 9 bases between them. Germline values: CDR1 LNHDA, CDR2 SQIVND (reference sequence). CDR3 residues: CASRPGFSGNTIYF. CDR3 coding DNA: TGTGCCAGTAGGCCGGGGTTCTCTGGAAACACCATATATTTT.

This clone turned up a few times. The V call is TRBV19, the J call TRBJ1-4, with D perhaps TRBD1 (5 bases). The CDR3 sequence is 14 residues long. The germline V gene encodes CDR1 LNHDA and CDR2 SQIVND (reference sequence). Trimming removed 5 bases at V and 5 bases at J, with 12 bases between. CDR3 residues: CASSLPRQNEKLFF. The CDR3 DNA sequence: TGTGCCAGTAGTCTCCCCCGACAGAATGAAAAACTGTTTTTT.

V usage is TRBV7-9 and J usage is TRBJ1-5; D unresolved. The V end was cut by 1 base, the J end by 1 base, with 8 bases between. This CDR3 has 15 amino acids. Germline values: CDR1 SEHNR, CDR2 FQNEAQ (reference sequence). The CDR3 coding sequence is TGTGCCAGCAGCTTAGGCGACATCAGCAATCAGCCCCAGCATTTT. Its protein product is CASSLGDISNQPQHF.

This clone was seen just once. This same CDR3 is encoded by further DNA sequences in the sample. This chain links TRBV6-1 with TRBJ1-5; a weak D match, TRBD1 (6 bases). Trimming pared 4 bases from V and 1 base from J, leaving 17 bases between. This CDR3 is 17 amino acids long. CDR1 is MNHNS, CDR2 SASEGT, per germline. The CDR3 sequence is CASSGTGGTSSNQPQHF. CDR3 DNA: TGTGCCAGCAGTGGTACGGGGGGCACATCGAGCAATCAGCCCCAGCATTTT.

The chain uses TRBV28 and TRBJ1-3, with D unclear. Per germline, CDR1 MDHEN and CDR2 SYDVKM. The CDR3 loop spans 13 amino acids. The chain's CDR3 is CAIRPGSGNTIYF. The CDR3 DNA reads as TGTGCAATTCGGCCAGGCTCTGGAAACACCATATATTTT.

The rearrangement joins TRBV4-2 to TRBJ2-3; the match to TRBD2 covers 7 bases. With 0 bases clipped from V and 1 base from J, the junction kept 7 bases outside the gene matches. CDR3 length equals 17 residues. Per germline, CDR1 LGHNA and CDR2 YNFKEQ. CDR3: CASSQEWYSGGTDTQYF. The CDR3 nucleotides read TGTGCCAGCAGCCAAGAGTGGTACAGCGGGGGCACAGATACGCAGTATTTT.

This clone was counted only a few times. This chain joins TRBV5-1 and TRBJ1-1; TRBD1 might be the D (6 bases). Germline CDR1 SGHRS, CDR2 YFSETQ. The CDR3 consists of 15 residues. V was pared by 5 bases and J by 4 bases, with 18 bases between. The CDR3 DNA reads as TGCGCCAGCAGTCAAGTAGGGGGAAGAGGCACTGAAGCTTTCTTT. This codes for CASSQVGGRGTEAFF.

This clone appeared once. The chain is built from TRBV7-6 and TRBJ2-5; 8 bases map to TRBD1. V lost 4 bases and J lost 4; bases outside the gene matches: 8. CDR1 and CDR2 from the germline V gene are SGHVS and FNYEAQ. The CDR3 contains 15 residues. In DNA form, the CDR3 reads TGTGCCAGCAGCTCGGACAGGGCCATGGGAGAGACCCAGTACTTC. Translated: CASSSDRAMGETQYF.

This chain links TRBV6-5 with TRBJ2-1, with TRBD2 matching over 7 bases. After removal of 10 bases from V and 0 bases from J, the junction contained 9 bases not matched to a gene. Per germline, CDR1 MNHEY and CDR2 SVGAGI. The CDR3 has 15 residues. The CDR3 reads CATSERGTSYNEQFF. In nucleotides, the CDR3 is TGTGCCACCTCCGAGCGGGGTACCTCCTACAATGAGCAGTTCTTC.

This rearrangement joins TRBV27 to TRBJ2-6; 10 bases agree with TRBD1. The CDR3 runs 20 residues. V shed 1 base, J shed 1 base, and the junction held 10 bases outside the gene matches. CDR1 MNHEY and CDR2 SMNVEV come from the germline V gene (reference sequence). CDR3 loop: CASSLLAVGQGVSGANVLTF. The CDR3, as DNA: TGTGCCAGCAGTTTATTGGCGGTCGGACAGGGGGTTTCTGGGGCCAACGTCCTGACTTTC.

The table lists this clone with a few counts. V and J are TRBV28 and TRBJ1-5, with 10 bases identical to TRBD1. This CDR3 contains 13 residues. V gave up 8 bases and J gave up 7 bases; unmatched junction bases: 5. The germline gives CDR1 MDHEN, CDR2 SYDVKM. The CDR3: CASADRGKQPQHF. CDR3 sequence (DNA): TGTGCCAGCGCGGACAGGGGGAAACAGCCCCAGCATTTT.

The chain is built from TRBV19 and TRBJ2-4; D is tentatively TRBD1 or TRBD2 (5 bases each). There are 15 residues in the CDR3. Germline V gives CDR1 LNHDA, CDR2 SQIVND (reference sequence). The V gene lost 6 bases and the J gene lost 4 bases, with 16 bases spanning the gap. The CDR3 region is CASRRQTGPKNIQYF. Written as DNA, the CDR3 is TGTGCCAGTAGGCGACAGACGGGACCTAAAAACATTCAGTACTTC.

The chain recombines TRBV19 with TRBJ2-2; D might be TRBD2 (5 bases). With 7 bases removed from V and 6 bases from J, the gap between germline ends came to 12 bases. There are 13 residues in the CDR3. From germline, CDR1 is LNHDA and CDR2 SQIVND (reference sequence). The CDR3 nucleotides are TGTGCCAGTAAGGACTGGATCCCCGGGGAGCTGTTTTTT. Translation: CASKDWIPGELFF.

The CDR3 sequence: CASSGDGVYNEQFF. The CDR3 DNA follows: TGTGCCAGCAGTGGGGACGGAGTATACAATGAGCAGTTCTTC. The rearrangement joins TRBV2 to TRBJ2-1, with D perhaps TRBD1 or TRBD2 (5 bases each). Germline V gene lookup returns CDR1 SNHLY and CDR2 FYNNEI. The CDR3 extends over 14 amino acids. V lost 4 bases to trimming and J lost 4 bases, with 11 bases between them.

The chain is built from TRBV2 and TRBJ2-3, with 8 bases identical to TRBD2. Germline assignment: CDR1 SNHLY and CDR2 FYNNEI. V lost 9 bases, J lost 0 bases, and 8 bases stayed unmatched. The length of the CDR3 is 15 residues. This CDR3 reads CARSRSGMSTDTQYF. For the CDR3, the DNA is TGTGCCAGGAGCCGTAGCGGGATGAGCACAGATACGCAGTATTTT.

The chain couples TRBV21-1 to TRBJ1-4; the listed D gene, TRBD1, was not tested against the DNA. TRBV21-1 is a known pseudogene. This CDR3 region has 18 residues. The CDR3 DNA reads TGTGCCAGCAGTTACATACAGGGGGCGCCGGTCAAGGATGAAAAACTGTTTTTT. This translates into CASSYIQGAPVKDEKLFF.